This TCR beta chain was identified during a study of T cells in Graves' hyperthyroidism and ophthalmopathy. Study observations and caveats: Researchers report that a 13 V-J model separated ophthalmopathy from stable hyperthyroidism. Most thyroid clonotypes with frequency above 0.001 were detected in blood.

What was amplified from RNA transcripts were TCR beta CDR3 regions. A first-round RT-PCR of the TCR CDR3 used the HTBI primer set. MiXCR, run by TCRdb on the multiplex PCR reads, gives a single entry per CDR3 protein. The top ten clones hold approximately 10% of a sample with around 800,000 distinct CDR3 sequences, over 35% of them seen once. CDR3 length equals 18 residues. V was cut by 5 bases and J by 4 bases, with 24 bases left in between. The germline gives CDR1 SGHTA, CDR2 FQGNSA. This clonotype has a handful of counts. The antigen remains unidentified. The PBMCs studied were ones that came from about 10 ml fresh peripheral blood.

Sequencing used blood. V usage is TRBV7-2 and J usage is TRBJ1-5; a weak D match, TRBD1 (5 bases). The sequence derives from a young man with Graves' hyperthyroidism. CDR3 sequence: CASSLGPGTPMGNQPQHF. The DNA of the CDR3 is TGTGCCAGCAGCCTAGGGCCAGGGACCCCGATGGGGAATCAGCCCCAGCATTTT.